A selection of T cell receptor beta chains follows, all from one sample in a study of cytomegalovirus exposure and HLA in healthy donors. Libraries were prepared by immunoSEQ multiplex PCR; TCRdb keeps only in-frame clonotypes and omits some of them. The table shows almost 200,000 clones, with roughly 85% occurring only once. Sequences were obtained from PBMCs. The source of these receptors is a woman in her 50s in good health and CMV-seronegative. Both conserved end residues are trimmed from each CDR3.

CDR3: ASSLAGPGSNQPQH
V: TRBV7-2
length: 14

CDR3: ASSSTPRLAGTDTQY
V: TRBV7-2
length: 15

CDR3: ASSLQGVGTGELF
V: TRBV7-7
length: 13

CDR3: ASSSSPGQGSHEQY
V: TRBV11-2
length: 14

CDR3: ASSARGGLVSGGELF
V: TRBV9
length: 15

CDR3: ASKDSLHYSNQPQH
V: TRBV19
length: 14

CDR3: ASSPSPSASYNEQF
V: TRBV27
length: 14

CDR3: ASSRTSGGPDTQY
V: TRBV7-9
length: 13

CDR3: ASSLGDRAGPQH
V: TRBV7-9
length: 12

CDR3: APPGAPRTDTQY
V: TRBV6-4
length: 12

CDR3: AWSVGSGPDTQY
V: TRBV30
length: 12

CDR3: ASSLALAGLRTSTDTQY
V: TRBV7-8
length: 17

CDR3: ASSLTGQGIYNEQF
V: TRBV28
length: 14

CDR3: ASSYQAGGPDTQY
V: TRBV6-5
length: 13

CDR3: ASSLTGGYNEQF
V: TRBV5-1
length: 12

CDR3: ASSLQTDYGYT
V: TRBV5-8
length: 11

CDR3: ASSLQGYEQY
V: TRBV7-8
length: 10

CDR3: ASSFLSAGANEQF
V: TRBV6-5
length: 13

CDR3: ASSFTGPGGRGEQY
V: TRBV28
length: 14

CDR3: ASSPRDTGIAQY
V: TRBV5-1
length: 12

CDR3: ASSVGTSGYTDTQY
V: TRBV7-8
length: 14

CDR3: AWSGEIAQY
V: TRBV30
length: 9

CDR3: ASSLNSNYGYT
V: TRBV28
length: 11

CDR3: ASSFQGTGELF
V: TRBV6-6
length: 11

CDR3: ASGRRGGRTEAF
V: TRBV27
length: 12

CDR3: ASSSGFHGYT
V: TRBV27
length: 10

CDR3: ASSSSTSGIRETQY
V: TRBV6-6
length: 14

CDR3: ASSFRTEAF
V: TRBV5-4
length: 9